Here is one T cell receptor (beta chain) with its context. The entry originates in a study of control samples from healthy donors and cancer patients. Method: immunoSEQ multiplex PCR; TCRdb's copy keeps in-frame clones and lacks some. The table records more than 85,000 clones, 90% to 95% of them present only once. Germline V gene sequence: CDR1 KGHDR, CDR2 SFDVKD. This CDR3 is built from 16 residues. The ends lost 5 bases at V and 3 bases at J; junction bases unmatched: 11. This receptor was identified in a woman under 30 in good health. Sequencing was carried out using blood. V and J are TRBV24-1 and TRBJ2-7; 8 nucleotides agree with TRBD1. This CDR3 is CATSAIFPGQDYEQYF. The CDR3 DNA reads as TGTGCCACCAGTGCCATATTCCCGGGACAGGACTACGAGCAGTACTTC.